This entry lists 14 T cell receptor beta chains sequenced from one sample in a study of human T cells and chemical hapten exposure (dated by TCRdb to the early 2020s). The meaning of the sample's time point label: patch test 3, about 24 weeks after DPC sensitization. The treatment or condition label on this specimen signifies: therapeutic diphenylcyclopropenone sensitization with weekly scalp DPC. Library preparation used RACE. The data were produced on a NextSeq 500. The public reads were reanalyzed by TCRdb: fastp trimming at Q25, MiXCR alignment, in-frame beta chains only. Rows merge per CDR3 protein into single entries with the most common DNA and genes. Present in this sample are over 150,000 distinct CDR3 sequences, about 27% of which were seen just once. The top ten constitute roughly 2% of the sample. The sequencing used whole blood, collected in connection with sensitization to the hapten diphenylcyclopropenone (DPC). Receptor source: a woman aged 18 to 35 with alopecia areata. Some clones in this sample may be carry-over from other donors' samples.

The chain combines TRBV7-9 with TRBJ2-7; D ambiguous. Germline V gene lookup returns CDR1 SEHNR and CDR2 FQNEAQ (reference sequence). V lost 1 base, J lost 2 bases, and 9 bases lay in between. This CDR3 has 14 residues. CDR3 bases: TGTGCCAGCAGCTTAGAGGGTAAGGCCTACGAGCAGTACTTC. It is translated as CASSLEGKAYEQYF.

This rearrangement joins TRBV4-1 to TRBJ1-4, with TRBD1 matching over 9 bases. The length of the CDR3 is 15 residues. Trimming cost V 4 bases and J 11 bases; bases outside gene matches: 11. Germline V CDR1 and CDR2: MGHRA, YSYEKL. CDR3 residues: CASSPTSRTGVKLFF. The CDR3 DNA reads as TGCGCCAGCAGCCCCACCTCGAGGACAGGGGTCAAACTGTTTTTT.

This clonotype has more than one count but fewer than ten. V and J are TRBV7-9 and TRBJ1-5; D is undetermined. The CDR3 has 15 residues. In germline, CDR1 is SEHNR, CDR2 FQNEAQ (reference sequence). V was cut by 6 bases and J by 1 base, with 13 bases left in between. CDR3 sequence: CASRGSDGSNQPQHF. CDR3 coding DNA: TGTGCCAGCAGGGGGAGTGACGGAAGCAATCAGCCCCAGCATTTT. The full variable domain, completed using reference TRBV7-9 and TRBJ1-5, is DTGVSQNPRHKITKRGQNVTFRCDPISEHNRLYWYRQTLGQGPEFLTYFQNEAQLEKSRLLSDRFSAERPKGSFSTLEIQRTEQGDSAMYLCASRGSDGSNQPQHFGDGTRLSIL.

The gene calls are TRBV18 and TRBJ2-7; D is possibly TRBD1 or TRBD2 (5 bases each). Germline V lookup: CDR1 KGHSH, CDR2 LQKENI. The CDR3 loop spans 13 amino acids. Trimming shortened V by 6 bases and J by 6 bases, and 15 bases separated the two germline ends. CDR3 protein: CASSPEVGREQYF. The CDR3 bases are TGTGCCAGCTCCCCCGAAGTGGGACGCGAGCAGTACTTC.

The J gene is TRBJ2-1, the V gene TRBV10-3; 9 bases line up with TRBD2. J lost 7 bases, V lost 8 bases, and 9 bases had no gene match. CDR1 is ENHRY and CDR2 is SYGVKD in the germline V gene. The length of the CDR3 is 14 residues. CDR3 DNA sequence: TGTGCCATCGCGGCGGGAGGGTTTTTGAATGAGCAGTTCTTC. Residues: CAIAAGGFLNEQFF.

This clonotype was observed a handful of times. This rearrangement joins TRBV9 to TRBJ2-1; 8 positions match TRBD2. CDR1 and CDR2 from the germline V gene are SGDLS and YYNGEE. The CDR3 is 20 residues long. V dropped 4 bases and J dropped 0; count of bases not matched to a gene: 18. CDR3 in DNA: TGTGCCAGCAGCTCTGCAAAGTCCGCGGGGGGTCCCAGCTCCTACAATGAGCAGTTCTTC. Translated, it gives CASSSAKSAGGPSSYNEQFF.

This clonotype has more than one count but fewer than ten. The chain couples TRBV20-1 to TRBJ2-7, with 12 positions matching TRBD2. This CDR3 spans 13 amino acids. The J segment lost 9 bases and the V segment lost 6 bases, leaving 9 bases of the junction unmatched. Germline V gene sequence: CDR1 DFQATT, CDR2 SNEGSKA (reference sequence). The CDR3 DNA is TGCAGTGCCGATCGAACTAGCGGGGGGTGGCAGTACTTC. As protein: CSADRTSGGWQYF.

This clonotype was observed a few times. V is TRBV4-1 and J is TRBJ2-3, with TRBD1 identical over 7 bases. After removal of 1 base from V and 1 base from J, the junction contained 2 bases not matched to a gene. In germline, CDR1 is MGHRA, CDR2 YSYEKL. This CDR3 comprises 15 residues. CDR3 DNA: TGCGCCAGCAGCCAAGCGGGACAGCGCACAGATACGCAGTATTTT. Amino acids: CASSQAGQRTDTQYF.

This clonotype came up a few times. The chain carries TRBV25-1 and TRBJ2-7; D possibly corresponds to TRBD2 (6 bases). Per the germline V gene, CDR1 is MGHDK and CDR2 is SYGVNS. There are 12 residues in the CDR3. V lost 4 bases and J lost 7, with 11 bases in between. CDR3 region: CASSGPRGEQYF. The CDR3 DNA sequence: TGTGCCAGCAGTGGCCCCCGGGGGGAGCAGTACTTC.

The chain carries TRBV7-9 and TRBJ2-3, with D perhaps TRBD1 (6 bases). V lost 5 bases and J lost 6, with 9 bases in between. CDR3 length equals 12 residues. In germline, CDR1 is SEHNR, CDR2 FQNEAQ (reference sequence). CDR3 loop: CASSRTDDTQYF. For the CDR3, the DNA is TGTGCCAGCAGCCGGACAGATGATACGCAGTATTTT.

The V gene is TRBV6-2 or TRBV6-3, the J gene TRBJ1-5; D remains ambiguous. This CDR3 contains 13 residues. CDR1 and CDR2 (germline): MNHEY, SVGEGT. The V gene lost 7 bases and the J gene lost 7 bases, with 14 bases spanning the gap. The CDR3 protein is CASTPQVAQPQHF. The CDR3 DNA reads TGTGCCAGCACTCCCCAGGTGGCCCAGCCCCAGCATTTT.

This clonotype turned up a few times. This sequence joins TRBV6-5 and TRBJ2-1; 9 bases align to TRBD1. The CDR3 totals 15 residues. With V trimmed by 6 bases and J by 5 bases, 8 bases remained unmatched. Germline CDR1 MNHEY, CDR2 SVGAGI. The CDR3 here is CASRWDRAPHNEQFF. CDR3 sequence (DNA): TGTGCCAGCAGATGGGACAGGGCTCCTCACAATGAGCAGTTCTTC.

This chain links TRBV20-1 with TRBJ1-2, with 8 bases that match TRBD1. The CDR3 loop spans 15 amino acids. V shed 0 bases and J 3 bases; nucleotides not matched to a gene: 6. CDR1 and CDR2 (germline): DFQATT, SNEGSKA (reference sequence). CDR3 coding DNA: TGCAGTGCTAGAGATCGACAGGGGCTAGACTATGGCTACACCTTC. This encodes CSARDRQGLDYGYTF.

This rearrangement joins TRBV7-2 to TRBJ1-1, with D unclear. Per the germline V gene, CDR1 is SGHTA and CDR2 is FQGNSA. V lost 0 bases, J lost 4 bases, and 6 bases lay in between. The CDR3 is 13 residues long. The CDR3 sequence: CASSLAASTEAFF. Written as DNA, the CDR3 is TGTGCCAGCAGCTTAGCTGCCTCCACTGAAGCTTTCTTT.